This TCR beta chain was captured by sequencing in a study of blood T cell repertoires in COVID-19. Study details: The cDNA or gDNA used as material had been derived from T cells, B-cell-depleted T cells, or PBMCs.

Germline V gene sequence: CDR1 MNHEY, CDR2 SMNVEV (reference sequence). V was shortened by 3 bases and J by 1 base, with 6 bases between the two germline ends. CDR3 length equals 13 residues. Seattle enrolled patients during active infection and tracked them longitudinally. Remarks on this clone: Possible read error: a much larger clone is one base away.

In the original analysis: Reference gene primer amplification gave nucleated cell count estimates. Profiling relied on immunoSEQ multiplex PCR, and the TCRdb table lists in-frame clones only, not all of them. That table is the source of V, J and clone size, and D and trimming were worked out from the DNA. The profile shows approximately 530,000 clones, roughly nine tenths of them singletons. This chain uses TRBV27 with TRBJ1-1; no definite D call. Sequenced sample: peripheral blood. The receptor's source is a woman aged 45-65 years with COVID-19, enrolled during active disease. The CDR3 loop reads CASSFQANTEAFF. CDR3 in DNA: TGTGCCAGCAGTTTCCAGGCGAACACTGAAGCTTTCTTT.